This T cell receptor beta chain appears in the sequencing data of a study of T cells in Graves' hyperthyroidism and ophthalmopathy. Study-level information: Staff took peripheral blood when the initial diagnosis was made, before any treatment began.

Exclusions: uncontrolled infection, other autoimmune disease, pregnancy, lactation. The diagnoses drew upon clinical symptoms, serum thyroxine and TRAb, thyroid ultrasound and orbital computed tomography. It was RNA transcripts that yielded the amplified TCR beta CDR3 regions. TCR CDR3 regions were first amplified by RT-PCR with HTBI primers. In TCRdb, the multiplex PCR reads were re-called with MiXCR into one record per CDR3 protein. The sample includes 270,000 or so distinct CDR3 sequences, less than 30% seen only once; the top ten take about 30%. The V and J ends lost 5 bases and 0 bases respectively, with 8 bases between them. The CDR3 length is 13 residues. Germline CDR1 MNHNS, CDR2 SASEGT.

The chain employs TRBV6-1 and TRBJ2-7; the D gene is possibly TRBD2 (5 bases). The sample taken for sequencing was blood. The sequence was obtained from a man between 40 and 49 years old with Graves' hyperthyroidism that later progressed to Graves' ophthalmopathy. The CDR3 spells CASSRGYSYEQYF. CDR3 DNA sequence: TGTGCCAGCAGTCGCGGGTACTCCTACGAGCAGTACTTC.